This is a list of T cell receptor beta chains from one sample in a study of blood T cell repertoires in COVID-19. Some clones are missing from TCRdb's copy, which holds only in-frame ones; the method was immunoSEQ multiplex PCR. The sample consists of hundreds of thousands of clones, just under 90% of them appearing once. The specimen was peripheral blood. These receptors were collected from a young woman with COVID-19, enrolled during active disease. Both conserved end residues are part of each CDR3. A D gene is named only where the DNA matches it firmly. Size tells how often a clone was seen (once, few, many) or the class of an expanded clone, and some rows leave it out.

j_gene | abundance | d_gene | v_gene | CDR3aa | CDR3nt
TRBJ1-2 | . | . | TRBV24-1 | CATDGGHNYGYTF | TGTGCCACCGACGGCGGCCATAACTATGGCTACACCTTC
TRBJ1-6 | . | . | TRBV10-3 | CAISSFAGGPYNSPLHF | TGTGCCATCAGTTCTTTTGCAGGAGGACCCTATAATTCACCCCTCCACTTT
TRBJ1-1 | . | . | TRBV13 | CASSLVAGIVNTEAFF | TGTGCCAGCAGCTTAGTCGCGGGAATTGTGAACACTGAAGCTTTCTTT
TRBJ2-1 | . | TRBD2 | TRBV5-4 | CASSFGLAGGNEQFF | TGTGCCAGCAGCTTCGGACTAGCGGGGGGCAATGAGCAGTTCTTC
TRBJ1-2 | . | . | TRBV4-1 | CASSQAPPRGGYTF | TGCGCCAGCAGCCAAGCGCCTCCCAGGGGTGGCTACACCTTC
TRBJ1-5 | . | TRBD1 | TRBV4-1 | CASSHDPQGDQPQHF | TGCGCCAGCAGCCATGACCCCCAGGGGGACCAGCCCCAGCATTTT
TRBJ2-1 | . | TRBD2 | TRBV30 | CAWSVERGWYNEQFF | TGTGCCTGGAGTGTCGAGCGGGGTTGGTACAATGAGCAGTTCTTC
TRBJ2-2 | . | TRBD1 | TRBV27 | CASSPGTGSPGELFF | TGTGCCAGCAGTCCCGGGACAGGGTCTCCCGGGGAGCTGTTTTTT
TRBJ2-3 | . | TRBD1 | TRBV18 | CASSPTGGTDTQYF | TGTGCCAGCTCGCCGACAGGGGGCACAGATACGCAGTATTTT
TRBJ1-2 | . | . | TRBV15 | CATSRDRGTYGYTF | TGTGCCACCAGCAGAGACCGGGGAACCTATGGCTACACCTTC
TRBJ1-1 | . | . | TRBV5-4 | CATLKGLDTEAFF | TGTGCCACCCTAAAGGGACTCGACACTGAAGCTTTCTTT
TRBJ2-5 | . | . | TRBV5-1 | CASSTPGGRGRYQETQYF | TGCGCCAGCAGCACCCCAGGGGGGAGAGGTAGATACCAAGAGACCCAGTACTTC
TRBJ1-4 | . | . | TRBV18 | CASSPRGGNEKLFF | TGTGCCAGCTCACCACGGGGAGGAAATGAAAAACTGTTTTTT
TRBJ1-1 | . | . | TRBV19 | CASRGYTEAFF | TGTGCCAGCAGGGGCTACACTGAAGCTTTCTTT
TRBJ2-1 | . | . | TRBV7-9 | CASSLAALYNEQFF | TGTGCCAGCAGCTTGGCCGCCCTTTACAATGAGCAGTTCTTC
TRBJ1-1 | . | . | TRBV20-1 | CSARGFTEAFF | TGCAGTGCAAGGGGATTCACTGAAGCTTTCTTT
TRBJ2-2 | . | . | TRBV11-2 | CASSLRRGTSSTGELFF | TGTGCCAGCAGCTTAAGGCGGGGAACGAGTTCCACCGGGGAGCTGTTTTTT
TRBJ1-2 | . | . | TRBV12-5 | CASGRDRYGYTF | TGTGCTAGTGGCAGGGATCGCTATGGCTACACCTTC
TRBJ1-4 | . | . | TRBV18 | CASSPDIATNEKLFF | TGTGCCAGCTCACCGGACATTGCAACTAATGAAAAACTGTTTTTT
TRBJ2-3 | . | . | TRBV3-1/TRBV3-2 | CASSQDSAGPTDTQYF | TGTGCCAGCAGCCAAGATAGTGCAGGGCCCACAGATACGCAGTATTTT
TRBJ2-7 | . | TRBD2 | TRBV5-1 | CASSLDSGGPSYEQYF | TGCGCCAGCAGCTTGGATAGCGGGGGCCCGTCCTACGAGCAGTACTTC
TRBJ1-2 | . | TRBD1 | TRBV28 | CASSPDRGYGYTF | TGTGCCAGCAGTCCTGACAGGGGGTATGGCTACACCTTC
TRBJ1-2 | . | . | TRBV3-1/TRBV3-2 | CASSPPEWGQDGYTF | TGTGCCAGCAGCCCTCCTGAGTGGGGGCAGGATGGCTACACCTTC
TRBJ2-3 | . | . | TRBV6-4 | CASSDSSPPAGDTQYF | TGTGCCAGCAGTGACTCCTCCCCCCCCGCCGGAGATACGCAGTATTTT
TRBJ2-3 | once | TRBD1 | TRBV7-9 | CASTFPRDRDTDTQYF | TGTGCCAGCACCTTCCCCCGGGACAGGGACACAGATACGCAGTATTTT
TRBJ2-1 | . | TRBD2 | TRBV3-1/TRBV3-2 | CASTLDSGAGNEQFF | TGTGCCAGCACCCTAGATAGCGGGGCTGGCAATGAGCAGTTCTTC
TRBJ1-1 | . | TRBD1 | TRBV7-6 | CASSSLGQGSYTEAFF | TGTGCCAGCAGCTCCCTGGGACAGGGAAGTTACACTGAAGCTTTCTTT
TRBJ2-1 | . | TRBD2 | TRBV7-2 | CASSLVAGEVYNEQFF | TGTGCCAGCAGCTTAGTTGCGGGGGAAGTCTACAATGAGCAGTTCTTC
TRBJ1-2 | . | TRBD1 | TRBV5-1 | CASSLDPGQANYGYTF | TGCGCCAGCAGCTTGGACCCGGGACAGGCTAACTATGGCTACACCTTC
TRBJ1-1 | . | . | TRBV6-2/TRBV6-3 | CASSPPSGVNTEAFF | TGTGCCAGCAGCCCTCCGAGCGGGGTGAACACTGAAGCTTTCTTT
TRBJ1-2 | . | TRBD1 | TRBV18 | CASSPGQSSYGYTF | TGTGCCAGCTCACCGGGACAGAGTTCCTATGGCTACACCTTC
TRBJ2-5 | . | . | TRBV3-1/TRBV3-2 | CASSQDAGLYQETQYF | TGTGCCAGCAGCCAAGATGCGGGGCTGTACCAAGAGACCCAGTACTTC